The T cell receptor (beta chain) described here comes from a study of blood T cell repertoires in COVID-19. For the study at large: PBMCs, B-cell-depleted T cells, or T cells provided the cDNA or gDNA that made up the material.

The CDR3 runs 18 residues. The V segment lost 3 bases and the J segment 2 bases; nucleotides outside the gene matches: 9. CDR1 and CDR2 (germline): LGHDT, YNNKEL (reference sequence). Original processing methods: From reference gene primer amplification, estimates of nucleated cell counts were derived. Method: immunoSEQ multiplex PCR; TCRdb's copy keeps in-frame clones and lacks some. V and J calls and clone size are copied from that table; D and trimming were computed from the DNA. Found here are under 200,000 clones, approximately 80% of them singletons; the top ten hold about a tenth. Material for sequencing was peripheral blood. The chain combines TRBV3-1 (or the pseudogene TRBV3-2) with TRBJ1-5; 11 bases fit TRBD1. This TCR derives from a woman older than 75 with active or convalescent COVID-19. The DNA of the CDR3 is TGTGCCAGCAGCCAGGGGGACAGGGGGTGGGGAGGCAATCAGCCCCAGCATTTT. This codes for CASSQGDRGWGGNQPQHF.